Below are 21 T cell receptor beta chains sequenced from a single sample in a study of response to subunit inactivated influenza vaccine. TCRdb reanalysed the RT-PCR reads using MiXCR and keeps one entry per CDR3 protein. The data contain around 750,000 distinct CDR3 sequences, 21% of them seen just once; the ten biggest clones take up about 9.4%. This specimen consisted of PBMCs from blood, obtained 5 to 6 days after vaccination. Receptor source: a man aged 50-60 years who received an inactivated influenza vaccine.

The CDR3 loop is CASSWRGGYTF. The CDR3 nucleotides are TGTGCCAGCAGTTGGCGTGGGGGCTACACCTTC. The chain recombines TRBV6-5 with TRBJ1-2; no firm D call. The CDR3 loop spans 11 amino acids. Germline CDR1 is MNHEY and CDR2 is SVGAGI. V lost 4 bases, J lost 8 bases, and 8 bases lay in between.

The genes are TRBV20-1 and TRBJ2-5; 9 bases map to TRBD1. This CDR3 is 16 amino acids long. J was trimmed by 2 bases and V by 3 bases; bases with no gene match: 10. Germline values: CDR1 DFQATT, CDR2 SNEGSKA (reference sequence). The CDR3 DNA follows: TGCAGTGCTAGCCCCCTCGGACAGGGGCCACAAGAGACCCAGTACTTC. Residues: CSASPLGQGPQETQYF.

The chain recombines TRBV29-1 with TRBJ2-3; TRBD2 might be the D (6 bases). The V end lost 6 bases, the J end lost 0 bases, and 13 bases lay between the germline ends. CDR1 and CDR2 from the germline V gene are SQVTM and ANQGSEA. The CDR3 contains 14 residues. The CDR3 DNA is TGCAGCGTGGCTGTTGGGACTAGCACAGATACGCAGTATTTT. It is translated as CSVAVGTSTDTQYF.

The chain carries TRBV7-2 and TRBJ2-3, with D unresolved. The CDR3 has 11 residues. The germline V gene has CDR1 SGHTA and CDR2 FQGNSA. V was trimmed by 7 bases and J by 0 bases, leaving 2 bases between them. CDR3 amino acids: CASISTDTQYF. The CDR3 DNA reads TGTGCCAGCATTAGCACAGATACGCAGTATTTT.

Only a few counts were recorded for this clonotype. The V call is TRBV7-9, the J call TRBJ2-3; TRBD2 is a possible D gene (5 bases). The CDR3 length is 15 residues. V lost 5 bases, J lost 5 bases, and 17 bases lay in between. Looked up from germline, CDR1 is SEHNR and CDR2 is FQNEAQ (reference sequence). The CDR3 reads CASSAESYAGDTQYF. DNA for the CDR3: TGTGCCAGCAGCGCCGAGAGCTATGCGGGAGATACGCAGTATTTT.

This chain uses TRBV28 with TRBJ2-3; D is possibly TRBD1 (5 bases). There are 16 residues in the CDR3. Germline V lookup: CDR1 MDHEN, CDR2 SYDVKM. The ends were cut back, 2 bases at V and 0 bases at J, with 12 bases in the middle. This CDR3 is CASSLSGQGSTDTQYF. DNA for the CDR3: TGTGCCAGCAGTTTAAGTGGGCAGGGCAGCACAGATACGCAGTATTTT.

This clonotype turned up a few times. This chain links TRBV12-3 or TRBV12-4 with TRBJ1-1; no reliable D call. The V and J ends lost 0 bases and 3 bases respectively, with 8 bases between them. There are 14 residues in the CDR3. The CDR3: CASSLALGYTEAFF. The CDR3 DNA reads TGTGCCAGCAGTTTAGCGCTAGGGTACACTGAAGCTTTCTTT.

This clonotype turned up a few times. The genes are TRBV20-1 and TRBJ2-1; 8 bases line up with TRBD2. Germline V gene sequence: CDR1 DFQATT, CDR2 SNEGSKA (reference sequence). This CDR3 is built from 14 residues. V shed 3 bases and J 4 bases; nucleotides not matched to a gene: 5. The CDR3 is CSASAGGGYNEQFF. CDR3 nucleotide sequence: TGCAGTGCTAGTGCGGGAGGTGGGTACAATGAGCAGTTCTTC.

This clonotype was found a few times. The chain joins TRBV7-8 to TRBJ2-7; D is unresolved. Germline V gene data show CDR1 as SGHVS and CDR2 as FQNEAQ. The V end lost 0 bases, the J end lost 4 bases, and 10 bases lay between the germline ends. This CDR3 comprises 14 residues. CDR3 bases: TGTGCCAGCAGCTTAGCCGGCCTAGGATACGAGCAGTACTTC. Its translation: CASSLAGLGYEQYF.

In the case of this clonotype: One end of the junction fails to match germline, which may point to a read error. DNA of the CDR3: TGCAGCGTTGCCCCCAGCGGGAGTAACAGCGGGGAGCTGTTTTTT. Protein: CSVAPSGSNSGELFF. The gene calls are TRBV29-1 and TRBJ2-2, with 8 bases identical to TRBD2. Germline CDR1 reads SQVTM; CDR2 reads ANQGSEA. This CDR3 is built from 15 residues.

The V and J genes are TRBV7-3 and TRBJ2-1, with TRBD2 matching 7 bases. The CDR3 length is 15 residues. The V and J ends lost 4 bases and 4 bases, in that order; junction bases with no gene match: 7. Per germline, CDR1 SGHTA and CDR2 FQGTGA. In DNA form, the CDR3 reads TGTGCCAGCAGCTCGGGGGGTGGGTCTTACAATGAGCAGTTCTTC. Translating it yields CASSSGGGSYNEQFF.

This clonotype came up a few times. The chain is built from TRBV5-1 and TRBJ2-3; TRBD2 agrees at 7 bases. J lost 6 bases, V lost 4 bases, and 11 bases had no gene match. Germline V gene lookup returns CDR1 SGHRS and CDR2 YFSETQ. The CDR3 covers 15 residues. The CDR3 protein is CASSKQGGSSDTQYF. CDR3 DNA: TGCGCCAGCAGCAAGCAGGGAGGGTCGTCGGATACGCAGTATTTT.

This clonotype was observed a few times. The chain uses TRBV15 and TRBJ1-1; D gene unclear. The V and J ends lost 0 bases and 6 bases respectively, with 5 bases between them. The CDR3 sequence is 12 residues long. The germline CDR1 and CDR2 sequences are LNHNV and YYDKDF (reference sequence). The CDR3 spells CATSRDTAEAFF. The CDR3 DNA reads TGTGCCACCAGCAGAGATACCGCTGAAGCTTTCTTT.

This clonotype has just a few counts. V gene TRBV20-1 combines with J gene TRBJ1-2; the match to TRBD1 covers 11 bases. This CDR3 comprises 14 residues. CDR1 DFQATT and CDR2 SNEGSKA come from the germline V gene (reference sequence). V dropped 6 bases and J dropped 4; count of bases not matched to a gene: 7. The DNA for the CDR3 is TGCAGTGCGGGGACAGGGGGAGTTGGCTATGGCTACACCTTC. It specifies CSAGTGGVGYGYTF.

The V call is TRBV15, the J call TRBJ2-1; 9 bases map to TRBD2. The germline gives CDR1 LNHNV, CDR2 YYDKDF (reference sequence). The CDR3 runs 14 residues. Unmatched junction bases numbered 3, after V lost 7 bases and J lost 2 bases. The CDR3 sequence is CATKAGGPYNEQFF. In nucleotides, the CDR3 is TGTGCCACCAAGGCGGGAGGGCCCTACAATGAGCAGTTCTTC.

The rearrangement links TRBV27 to TRBJ2-3, with 10 bases aligning to TRBD2. Germline CDR1 MNHEY, CDR2 SMNVEV (reference sequence). The CDR3 has 16 amino acids. V lost 1 base to trimming and J lost 3 bases; unmatched junction nucleotides: 4. DNA of the CDR3: TGTGCCAGCAGTTTATTGCCTAGCGGGAGAACAGATACGCAGTATTTT. Its translation: CASSLLPSGRTDTQYF.

The chain is built from TRBV19 and TRBJ2-7; D is ambiguous. CDR1 and CDR2 from the germline V gene are LNHDA and SQIVND (reference sequence). V lost 4 bases to trimming and J lost 4 bases, with 11 bases between them. This CDR3 has 13 amino acids. CDR3 loop: CASSSQLNYEQYF. In DNA form, the CDR3 reads TGTGCCAGTAGTAGTCAGCTTAATTACGAGCAGTACTTC.

This clonotype was detected a few times. The genes are TRBV24-1 and TRBJ2-2, with 8 bases aligning to TRBD2. The trim removed 5 bases at V and 0 bases at J, leaving 1 base unmatched. CDR3 size: 15 residues. CDR1 KGHDR and CDR2 SFDVKD come from the germline V gene. The DNA for the CDR3 is TGTGCCACCAGTGGGGGACTAGCGAACACCGGGGAGCTGTTTTTT. This sequence encodes CATSGGLANTGELFF.

This clonotype showed up just a few times. The chain joins TRBV5-1 to TRBJ2-6; a weak D match, TRBD1 (5 bases). Germline V gives CDR1 SGHRS, CDR2 YFSETQ. The CDR3 sequence is 17 residues long. V lost 4 bases and J 0 bases, leaving 14 bases between the germline ends. This CDR3 is CASSTGPTFSGANVLTF. The CDR3 coding sequence is TGCGCCAGCAGCACAGGTCCGACCTTCTCTGGGGCCAACGTCCTGACTTTC.

A few counts support this clonotype. V and J are TRBV5-1 and TRBJ1-2; D is undetermined. Germline lookup yields CDR1 SGHRS and CDR2 YFSETQ. This CDR3 region has 14 residues. V was trimmed by 0 bases and J by 4 bases, leaving 10 bases between them. In DNA, the CDR3 is TGCGCCAGCAGCTTGGGGGCGCCTAGCTATGGCTACACCTTC. Protein: CASSLGAPSYGYTF.

This rearrangement joins TRBV4-2 to TRBJ2-3; D is undetermined. The length of the CDR3 is 13 residues. Germline assignment: CDR1 LGHNA and CDR2 YNFKEQ. V was clipped by 4 bases and J by 2 bases, with 7 bases between them. The CDR3 sequence: CASSPYHTDTQYF. The CDR3, as DNA: TGTGCCAGCAGCCCCTACCACACAGATACGCAGTATTTT.